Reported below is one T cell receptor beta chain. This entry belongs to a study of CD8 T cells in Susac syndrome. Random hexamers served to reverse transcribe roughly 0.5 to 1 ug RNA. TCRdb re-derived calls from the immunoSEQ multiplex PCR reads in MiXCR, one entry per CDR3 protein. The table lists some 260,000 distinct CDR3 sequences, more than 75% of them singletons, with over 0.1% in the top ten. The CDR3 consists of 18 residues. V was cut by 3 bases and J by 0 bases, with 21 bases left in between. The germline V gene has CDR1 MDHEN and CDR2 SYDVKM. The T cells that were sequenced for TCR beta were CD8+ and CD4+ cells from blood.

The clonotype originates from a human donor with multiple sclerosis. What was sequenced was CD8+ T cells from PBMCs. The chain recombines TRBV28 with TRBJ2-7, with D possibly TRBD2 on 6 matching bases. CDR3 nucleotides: TGTGCCAGCAGTTTCCCCCTTTGGAGGGAGCGTTCCTCCTACGAGCAGTACTTC. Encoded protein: CASSFPLWRERSSYEQYF. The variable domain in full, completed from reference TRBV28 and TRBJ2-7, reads DVKVTQSSRYLVKRTGEKVFLECVQDMDHENMFWYRQDPGLGLRLIYFSYDVKMKEKGDIPEGYSVSREKKERFSLILESASTNQTSMYLCASSFPLWRERSSYEQYFGPGTRLTVT.